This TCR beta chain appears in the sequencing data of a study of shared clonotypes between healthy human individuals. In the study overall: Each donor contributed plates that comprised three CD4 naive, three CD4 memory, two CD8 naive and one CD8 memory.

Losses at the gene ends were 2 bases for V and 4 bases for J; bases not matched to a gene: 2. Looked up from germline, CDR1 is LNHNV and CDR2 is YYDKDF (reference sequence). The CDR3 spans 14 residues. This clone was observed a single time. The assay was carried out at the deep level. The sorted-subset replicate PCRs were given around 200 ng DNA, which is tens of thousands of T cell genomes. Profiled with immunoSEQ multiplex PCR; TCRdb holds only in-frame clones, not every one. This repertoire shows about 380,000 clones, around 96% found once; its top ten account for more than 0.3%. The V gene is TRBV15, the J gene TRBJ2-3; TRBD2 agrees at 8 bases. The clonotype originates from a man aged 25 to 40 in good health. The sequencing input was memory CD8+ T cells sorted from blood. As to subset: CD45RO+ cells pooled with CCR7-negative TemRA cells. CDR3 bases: TGTGCCACCAGCAGAAGGACTAGCTCAGATACGCAGTATTTT. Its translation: CATSRRTSSDTQYF.